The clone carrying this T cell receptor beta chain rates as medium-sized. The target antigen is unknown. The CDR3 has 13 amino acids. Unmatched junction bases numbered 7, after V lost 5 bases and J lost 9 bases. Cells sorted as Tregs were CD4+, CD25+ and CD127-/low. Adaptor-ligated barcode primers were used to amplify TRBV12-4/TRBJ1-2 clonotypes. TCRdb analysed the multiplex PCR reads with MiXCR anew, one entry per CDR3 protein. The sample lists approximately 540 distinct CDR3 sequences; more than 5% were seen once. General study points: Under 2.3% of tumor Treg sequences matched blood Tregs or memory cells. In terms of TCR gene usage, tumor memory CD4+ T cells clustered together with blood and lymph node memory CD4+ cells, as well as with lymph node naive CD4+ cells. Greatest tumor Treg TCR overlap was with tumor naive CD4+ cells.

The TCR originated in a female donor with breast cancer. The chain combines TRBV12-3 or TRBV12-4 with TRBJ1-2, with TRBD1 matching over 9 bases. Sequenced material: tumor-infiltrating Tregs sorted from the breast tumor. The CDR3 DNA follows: TGTGCCAGCAGTCCGGGACAGGGTCAACGCTACACCTTC. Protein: CASSPGQGQRYTF.